The following is a TCR beta chain sequence with its context. The entry originates in a study of blood T cell repertoires in COVID-19. At the level of the study: The samples span acute and convalescent COVID-19 from the United States, Italy and Spain. Sources were T cells, B-cell-depleted T cells, or PBMCs; the material itself was cDNA or gDNA.

Under the authors' procedure: Quantification of nucleated cells was approximated via reference gene primer amplification. The data were produced by immunoSEQ multiplex PCR, yet TCRdb's version contains in-frame clones alone and is incomplete. That table supplies the V and J calls and clone size; D and trimming were determined from the DNA. The data hold some 380,000 clones, with roughly 77% observed a single time. The CDR3 is made up of 12 amino acids. The V gene lost 0 bases and the J gene lost 10 bases, with 9 bases spanning the gap. Germline V gene sequence: CDR1 LGHDT, CDR2 YNNKEL (reference sequence).

The clonotype originates from a human donor with acute or convalescent COVID-19. The donor label of this sample is uncertain. The sample consisted of peripheral blood. The gene calls are TRBV3-1 (or the pseudogene TRBV3-2) and TRBJ1-1; D remains unclear. The CDR3 region is CASSQETSGAFF. The CDR3 DNA follows: TGTGCCAGCAGCCAAGAGACAAGTGGAGCTTTCTTT.